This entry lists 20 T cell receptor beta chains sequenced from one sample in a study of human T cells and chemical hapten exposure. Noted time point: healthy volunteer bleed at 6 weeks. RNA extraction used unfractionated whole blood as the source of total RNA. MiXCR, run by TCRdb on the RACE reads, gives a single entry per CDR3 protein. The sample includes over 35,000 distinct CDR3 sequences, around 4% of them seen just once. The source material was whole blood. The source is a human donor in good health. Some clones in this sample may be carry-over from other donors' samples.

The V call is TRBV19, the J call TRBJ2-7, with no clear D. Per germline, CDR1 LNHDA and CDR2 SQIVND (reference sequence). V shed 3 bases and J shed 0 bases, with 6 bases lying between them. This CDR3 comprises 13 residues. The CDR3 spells CASSMGPSYEQYF. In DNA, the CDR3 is TGTGCCAGTAGTATGGGTCCCTCCTACGAGCAGTACTTC.

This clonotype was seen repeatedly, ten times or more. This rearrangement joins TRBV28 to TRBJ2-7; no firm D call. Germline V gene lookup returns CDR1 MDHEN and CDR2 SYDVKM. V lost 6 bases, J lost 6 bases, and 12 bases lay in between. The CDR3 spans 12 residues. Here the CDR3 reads CASRTSSGEQYF. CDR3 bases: TGTGCCAGCAGGACAAGCTCCGGCGAGCAGTACTTC. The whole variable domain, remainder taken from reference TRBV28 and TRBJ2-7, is DVKVTQSSRYLVKRTGEKVFLECVQDMDHENMFWYRQDPGLGLRLIYFSYDVKMKEKGDIPEGYSVSREKKERFSLILESASTNQTSMYLCASRTSSGEQYFGPGTRLTVT.

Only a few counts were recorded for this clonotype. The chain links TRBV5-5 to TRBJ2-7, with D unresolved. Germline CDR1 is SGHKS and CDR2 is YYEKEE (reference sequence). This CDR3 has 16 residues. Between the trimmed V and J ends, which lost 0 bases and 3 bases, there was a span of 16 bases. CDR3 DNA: TGTGCCAGCAGCTTGGCCTGGGCGGCTAGGCTCTACGAGCAGTACTTC. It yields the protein CASSLAWAARLYEQYF.

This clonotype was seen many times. The CDR3 is CASTRALAGAVGELFF. Written as DNA, the CDR3 is TGTGCCAGCACCCGTGCGCTAGCGGGAGCAGTCGGGGAGCTGTTTTTT. The chain couples TRBV28 to TRBJ2-2; 10 bases fit TRBD2. Germline V gene lookup returns CDR1 MDHEN and CDR2 SYDVKM. The CDR3 extends over 16 amino acids. J gave up 7 bases and V 7 bases, and 12 bases lay outside the gene matches.

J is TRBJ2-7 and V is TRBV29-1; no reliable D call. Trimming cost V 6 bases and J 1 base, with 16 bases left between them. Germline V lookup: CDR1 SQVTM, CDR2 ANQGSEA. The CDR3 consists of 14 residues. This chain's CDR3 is CSVALMTTSYEQYF. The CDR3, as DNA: TGCAGCGTGGCCCTCATGACGACGTCCTACGAGCAGTACTTC.

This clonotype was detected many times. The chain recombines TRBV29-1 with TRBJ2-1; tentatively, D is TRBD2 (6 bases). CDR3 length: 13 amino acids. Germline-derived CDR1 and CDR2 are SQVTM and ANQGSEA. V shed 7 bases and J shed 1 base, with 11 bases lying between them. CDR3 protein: CSEKSGSYNEQFF. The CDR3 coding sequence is TGCAGCGAAAAGAGCGGGTCCTACAATGAGCAGTTCTTC.

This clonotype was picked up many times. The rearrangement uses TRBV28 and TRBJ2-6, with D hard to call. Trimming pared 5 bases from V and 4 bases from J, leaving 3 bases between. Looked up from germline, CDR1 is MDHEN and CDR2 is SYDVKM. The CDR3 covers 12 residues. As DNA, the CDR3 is TGTGCCAGCAGTACCGGGGCCAACGTCCTGACTTTC. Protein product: CASSTGANVLTF.

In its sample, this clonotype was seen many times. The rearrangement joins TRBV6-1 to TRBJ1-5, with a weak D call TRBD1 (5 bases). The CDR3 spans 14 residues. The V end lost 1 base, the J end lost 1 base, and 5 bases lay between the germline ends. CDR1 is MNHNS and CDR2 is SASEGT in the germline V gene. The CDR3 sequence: CASSEGQSNQPQHF. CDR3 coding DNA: TGTGCCAGCAGTGAAGGACAGAGCAATCAGCCCCAGCATTTT.

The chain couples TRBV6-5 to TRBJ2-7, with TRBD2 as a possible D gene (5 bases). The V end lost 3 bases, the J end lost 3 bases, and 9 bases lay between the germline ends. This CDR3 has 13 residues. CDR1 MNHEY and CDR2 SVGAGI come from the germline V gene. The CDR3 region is CASSYREYYEQYF. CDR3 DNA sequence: TGTGCCAGCAGTTATAGGGAGTACTACGAGCAGTACTTC.

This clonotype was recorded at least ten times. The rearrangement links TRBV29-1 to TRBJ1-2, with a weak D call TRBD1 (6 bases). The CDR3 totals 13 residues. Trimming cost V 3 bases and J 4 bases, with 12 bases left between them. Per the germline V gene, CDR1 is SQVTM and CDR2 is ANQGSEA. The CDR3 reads CSVEGGGVYGYTF. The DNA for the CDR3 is TGCAGCGTTGAGGGAGGGGGGGTCTATGGCTACACCTTC.

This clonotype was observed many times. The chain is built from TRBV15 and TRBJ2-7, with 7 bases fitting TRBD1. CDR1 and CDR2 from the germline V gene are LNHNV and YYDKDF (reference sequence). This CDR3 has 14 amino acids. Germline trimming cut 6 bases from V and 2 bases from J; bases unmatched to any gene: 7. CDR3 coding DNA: TGTGCCACCAGGGCACCGGGACAGCCCTACGAGCAGTACTTC. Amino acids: CATRAPGQPYEQYF.

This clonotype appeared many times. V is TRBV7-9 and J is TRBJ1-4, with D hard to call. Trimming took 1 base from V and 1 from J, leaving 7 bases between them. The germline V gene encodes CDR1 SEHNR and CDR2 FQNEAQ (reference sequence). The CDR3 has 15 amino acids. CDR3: CASSLGGITNEKLFF. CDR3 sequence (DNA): TGTGCCAGCAGCTTAGGGGGAATAACTAATGAAAAACTGTTTTTT.

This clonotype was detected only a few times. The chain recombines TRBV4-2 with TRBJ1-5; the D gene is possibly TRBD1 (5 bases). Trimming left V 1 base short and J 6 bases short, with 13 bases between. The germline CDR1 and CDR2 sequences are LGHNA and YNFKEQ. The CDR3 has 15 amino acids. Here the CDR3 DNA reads TGTGCCAGCAGCCAAGGGAGGCAGGGAACTCAGCCCCAGCATTTT. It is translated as CASSQGRQGTQPQHF.

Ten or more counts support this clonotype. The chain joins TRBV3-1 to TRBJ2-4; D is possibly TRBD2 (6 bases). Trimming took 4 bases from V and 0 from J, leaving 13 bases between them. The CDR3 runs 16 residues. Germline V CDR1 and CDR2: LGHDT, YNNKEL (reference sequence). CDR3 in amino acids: CASSLGGRLAKNIQYF. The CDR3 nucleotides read TGTGCCAGCAGCCTGGGGGGTAGACTAGCCAAAAACATTCAGTACTTC.

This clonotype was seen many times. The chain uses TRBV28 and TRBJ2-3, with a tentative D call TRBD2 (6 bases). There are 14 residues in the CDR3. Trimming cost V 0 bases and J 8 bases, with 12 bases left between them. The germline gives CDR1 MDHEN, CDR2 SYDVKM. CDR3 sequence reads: CASSLWDPRGTQYF. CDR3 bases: TGTGCCAGCAGTTTATGGGACCCGCGGGGTACGCAGTATTTT.

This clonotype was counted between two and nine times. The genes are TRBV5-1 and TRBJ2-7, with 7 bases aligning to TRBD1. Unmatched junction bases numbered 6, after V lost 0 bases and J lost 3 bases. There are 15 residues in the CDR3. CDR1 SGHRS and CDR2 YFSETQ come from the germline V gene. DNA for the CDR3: TGCGCCAGCAGCTTGGCTTCGGCAGGGGGCTACGAGCAGTACTTC. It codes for CASSLASAGGYEQYF.

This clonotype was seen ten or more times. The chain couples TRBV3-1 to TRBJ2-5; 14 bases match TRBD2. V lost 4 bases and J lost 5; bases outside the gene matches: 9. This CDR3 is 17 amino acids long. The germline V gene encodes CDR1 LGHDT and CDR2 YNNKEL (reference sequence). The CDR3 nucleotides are TGTGCCAGCAGCCCCCCCGGTGGGACTAGCGGGAGCGAGACCCAGTACTTC. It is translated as CASSPPGGTSGSETQYF.

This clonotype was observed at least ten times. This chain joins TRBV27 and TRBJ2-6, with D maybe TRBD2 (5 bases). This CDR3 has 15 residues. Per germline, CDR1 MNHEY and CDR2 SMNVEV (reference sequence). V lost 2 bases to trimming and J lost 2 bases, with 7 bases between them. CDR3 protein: CASSLRGTGANVLTF. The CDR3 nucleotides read TGTGCCAGCAGTTTACGGGGAACTGGGGCCAACGTCCTGACTTTC.

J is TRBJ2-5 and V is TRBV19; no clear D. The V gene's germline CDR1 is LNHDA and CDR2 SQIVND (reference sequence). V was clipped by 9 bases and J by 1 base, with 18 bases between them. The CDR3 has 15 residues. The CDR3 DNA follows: TGTGCCAGCGGCTCAGGACGGCCTGCCCAAGAGACCCAGTACTTC. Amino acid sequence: CASGSGRPAQETQYF.

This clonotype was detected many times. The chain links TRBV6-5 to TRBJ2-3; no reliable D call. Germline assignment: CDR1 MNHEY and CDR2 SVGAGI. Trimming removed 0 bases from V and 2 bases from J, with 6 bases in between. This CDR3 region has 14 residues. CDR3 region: CASSYSDLTDTQYF. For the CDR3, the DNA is TGTGCCAGCAGTTACTCCGATCTCACAGATACGCAGTATTTT.